Sequencing of this TCR beta chain was carried out in a study of cytomegalovirus exposure and HLA in healthy donors. General study findings and limits: The classifier reportedly diagnosed cytomegalovirus status with high specificity and sensitivity.

TCRdb keeps only in-frame clones here, not all; method: immunoSEQ multiplex PCR. The sample lists roughly 170,000 clones, about 80% occurring once. On this clone itself: Antigen: not known.

Sequencing input: PBMCs. This TCR came from a woman between 18 and 30 years old in good health and CMV-seropositive.

CDR3: CASSEMVGRQPQHF. DNA of the CDR3: TGTGCCAGCAGTGAAATGGTGGGGCGACAGCCCCAGCATTTT. The chain links TRBV6-4 to TRBJ1-5; TRBD1 might be the D (5 bases). The V end was cut by 3 bases, the J end by 7 bases, with 13 bases between. This CDR3 has 14 amino acids. Germline values: CDR1 MRHNA, CDR2 SNTAGT.